This T cell receptor (beta chain) is drawn from a study of shared clonotypes between healthy human individuals (dated by TCRdb to 2019 to 2021). In terms of the full investigation: A few men and a couple of women, aged 18 to 49 years, made up the cohort. For each donor, CD4 naive and CD4 memory were each run on three plates, CD8 naive on two plates, and CD8 memory on one plate. Blood TCR repertoires of four to six healthy adults were deeply sequenced to estimate repertoire size and the extent of clonotype sharing between individuals. Leukapheresis yielded between about 0.9 and 9.5 billion PBMCs per donor. Different laboratories and diverse techniques were used to prepare libraries and sequence TCR repertoires, to increase sequencing depth and limit assay-specific biases.

Using the deep immunoSEQ assay, multiplex PCR amplified TCR CDR3 regions from genomic DNA. Genomic DNA extracted from each cell subset was distributed evenly over all wells of several immunoSEQ 96-well plates, and each plate served as one replicate. For sorted subsets, approximately 190 ng genomic DNA, equal to tens of thousands of T cell genomes, was loaded into each replicate PCR. The purified libraries were quantified using a Qubit 3.0 fluorometer, sized with a Bioanalyzer 2100, and then quantified again using the KAPA Library Quantification kit. A separate single-read 150-cycle Illumina NextSeq 550 flow cell was used to sequence each immunoSEQ 96-well plate. In the original analysis: Because the immunoSEQ output included only junctional sequences and no quality scores, the filtering could not be the same as the filtering used for full-length reads. To assign V/J genes and CDR3, sequences were annotated using PyIR, a Python wrapper for IgBLAST v1.9, with IMGT germline references. Any read was removed if the V/J assignment was weak (E-value above 1e-6), the CDR3 was missing, or the read contained stop codons, out-of-frame junctions, or ambiguous translated residues. V3J clonotypes were defined as sequences sharing an identical inferred V gene, J gene, and CDR3 amino acid sequence. The percentage overlap between two repertoires was calculated by dividing the number of shared unique clonotypes by the size of the smaller repertoire. Three approaches were used to assess repertoire richness: RTK rarefaction, the Chao1 estimator, and Recon v2.1 estimates of unobserved clonotypes. For all TCRbeta clonotypes obtained by the gDNA method from a few donors, generation probabilities were computed with OLGA. TCRdb's version of the immuneACCESS table is confined to in-frame rearrangements and falls short of the full clone set. An unresolved V gene accounts for under half of the shortfall where checked; the remainder is of unknown origin. The D gene and trimming were derived from the DNA, and the V and J assignments and clone size from that table. The sample includes about 710,000 clones, with 72% observed a single time. 1.8% of the sample rests with the top ten.

There are 13 amino acids in the CDR3, from cysteine to phenylalanine inclusive. Solely the CDR3 DNA is kept, with 39 bases framed from the first base. Between the V and J ends, shortened by 10 bases and 2 bases respectively, the junction contains 15 bases. Reading the germline V gene gives CDR1 MRHNA and CDR2 SNTAGT. Results and caveats for the whole study, not just this receptor: Because the study included a small number of donors, the genetic and exposure-history diversity represented was limited. Pairwise subsampling led to the expectation that sequencing depth would affect the degree of clonotype sharing among donors. Only blood was sampled, and tissue TCR repertoires likely differ from those in blood. Larger estimated clonotype richness was generally found for naive subsets than for memory subsets. Clonotypes shared by all four sorted-subset donors showed higher generation probabilities than non-shared clonotypes. When a few donors were compared, the shared fraction of clonotypes was about 5% for naive CD4, roughly 3.3% for naive CD8, 2% to 2.5% for memory CD4, and less than 0.5% for memory CD8. Incomplete sequencing was indicated by rarefaction of sorted-subset datasets, despite the large sequencing depth.

As regards this clone: This clone's antigen is unknown. Per-base qualities were not stored, and no clone one base away is much larger.

The donors were healthy, HIV-negative adults who had no recently reported acute infections or vaccinations. Every donor was a Caucasian adult living in Nashville, Tennessee, USA. Magnetic negative selection was used to enrich CD4+ T cells, after which naive cells were positively selected on CD45RA and the negative fraction became the memory subset. Blood was obtained by leukapheresis, after which PBMCs were separated by Ficoll-Histopaque density gradient centrifugation and cryopreserved in liquid nitrogen vapor phase. Analytical flow cytometry was used to check the purity and quantity of each magnetically sorted T cell population. From each sorted fraction, genomic DNA was isolated and quantified by UV absorbance on a Nanodrop 2000c.

Sequencing input: memory CD4+ T cells sorted from blood. The cell subset or site label, read with the paper, signifies: CD45RA-negative fraction. The clonotype was recovered from a woman aged 25 to 45 in good health. The chain was built from TRBV6-4 and TRBJ2-7; the best D guess is TRBD2, with 6 bases matching. The sequence in DNA is TGTGCCACCGGGACTCCCGCCCCCTACGAGCAGTACTTC. The resulting protein is CATGTPAPYEQYF.